These T cell receptor beta chains were read from a single sample in a study of PD-L1 blockade in urothelial cancer. Profiled with immunoSEQ multiplex PCR; TCRdb holds only in-frame clones, not every one. The sample contains roughly 50,000 clones, roughly 80% of which appear only once. The sequencing here drew on PBMCs, taken around atezolizumab (anti-PD-L1) treatment. All receptors derive from a man in his 70s with urothelial cancer. Each CDR3 is given with its conserved first and last residue. A D gene is named only where the DNA matches it firmly. Not all rows give a size; the values are once, few, many and, for expanded clones, a class.

d_gene,j_gene,abundance,v_gene,CDR3nt,CDR3aa
TRBD1,TRBJ1-5,-,TRBV28,TGTGCCAGCAGCCGGGACCTGACAGGGGGACGCAATCAGCCCCAGCATTTT,CASSRDLTGGRNQPQHF
TRBD2,TRBJ2-5,-,TRBV10-3,TGTGCCATCAGTGAAATGAGGCGGGAGAGCCTGGAGACCCAGTACTTC,CAISEMRRESLETQYF
TRBD1,TRBJ2-6,-,TRBV5-1,TGCGCCAGCAGCTTCACTCCGGGACAGACGACCGGGGCCAACGTCCTGACTTTC,CASSFTPGQTTGANVLTF
-,TRBJ2-1,-,TRBV12-5,TGTGCTAGTGGTTTGGCCACCTCGGGGAGCGACAATGAGCAGTTCTTC,CASGLATSGSDNEQFF
TRBD2,TRBJ2-2,-,TRBV4-2,TGTGCCAGCAGCGATAGCGGGAGCCCGAACACCGGGGAGCTGTTTTTT,CASSDSGSPNTGELFF
-,TRBJ2-1,-,TRBV28,TGTGCCAGCAGTTCCCTCTTAGGGGATGATGAGCAGTTCTTC,CASSSLLGDDEQFF
-,TRBJ1-5,-,TRBV2,TGTGCCAGCAGTGAAGCGAGAGGGTACCAGCCCCAGCATTTT,CASSEARGYQPQHF
-,TRBJ1-1,-,TRBV5-1,TGCGCCAGCAGTTTGACAGGCCTGAACACTGAAGCTTTCTTT,CASSLTGLNTEAFF
TRBD2,TRBJ2-3,-,TRBV19,TGTGCCAGTAGTCCCGGACTAGCGGGAGGATTTACGCAGTATTTT,CASSPGLAGGFTQYF
TRBD1,TRBJ2-4,-,TRBV2,TGTGCCAGCAGCGAGGAGACAGGGGAAAACATTCAGTACTTC,CASSEETGENIQYF
TRBD2,TRBJ2-3,-,TRBV7-6,TGTGCCAGCAGCCCAGGGACTAGCGGGGCTAGCACAGATACGCAGTATTTT,CASSPGTSGASTDTQYF
-,TRBJ2-3,few,TRBV5-1,TGCGCCAGCAAGACAACAGATACGCAGTATTTT,CASKTTDTQYF
-,TRBJ2-1,-,TRBV19,TGTGCCAGTAGTATTGGTGCTAGCAAGTACAATGAGCAGTTCTTC,CASSIGASKYNEQFF
TRBD1,TRBJ1-5,few,TRBV5-8,TGTGCCAGCAGCCGGGGTCACGACAGGGGCGATCAGCCCCAGCATTTT,CASSRGHDRGDQPQHF
-,TRBJ2-1,few,TRBV2,TGTGCCAGCAGTGAAGCGCGTGGCGGGGCAGCCTACAATGAGCAGTTCTTC,CASSEARGGAAYNEQFF
-,TRBJ2-7,-,TRBV5-5,TGTGCCAGCAGCTTGGTTCGGGGAATTAGCTCCTACGAGCAGTACTTC,CASSLVRGISSYEQYF
TRBD2,TRBJ2-1,-,TRBV11-2,TGTGCCAGCAGCTTGCCTAGCGGGAGAATTGGCAATGAGCAGTTCTTC,CASSLPSGRIGNEQFF
-,TRBJ2-1,-,TRBV10-2,TGCGCCAGCAGTGTACACACTTGGGAGACGAATGAGCAGTTCTTC,CASSVHTWETNEQFF
-,TRBJ2-7,-,TRBV7-6,TGTGCCAGCAGCCTACAGGCTTACGAGCAGTACTTC,CASSLQAYEQYF
TRBD2,TRBJ2-2,-,TRBV28,TGTGCCACCCTCCCGACTAGCGACACCGGGGAGCTGTTTTTT,CATLPTSDTGELFF
TRBD2,TRBJ2-1,-,TRBV27,TGTGCCAGCAGTCGCCAGCGGGAGGGCGGTCTCAATGAGCAGTTCTTC,CASSRQREGGLNEQFF
TRBD2,TRBJ2-7,-,TRBV28,TGTGCCAGCTTCGGGAGCGGGAGGGCGAAGAGCGAGCAGTACTTC,CASFGSGRAKSEQYF
-,TRBJ1-1,once,TRBV10-2,TGCGCCAGCAGCAGACTGGCCGTTGGGGCTTTCTTT,CASSRLAVGAFF
-,TRBJ2-7,-,TRBV6-1,TGTGCCAGCATGCAGTCAAGCTCCTACGAGCAGTACTTC,CASMQSSSYEQYF
TRBD2,TRBJ2-3,-,TRBV6-5,TGTGCCAGCAGATCCGGGACTAGAGCAGATACGCAGTATTTT,CASRSGTRADTQYF